This TCR beta chain appears in the sequencing data of a study of T-cell reconstitution after alpha-beta-depleted transplantation in children. Study results and caveats: Expanded graft clones numbering several hundred reportedly gave rise to alpha-beta T cells about two months after transplant. The study traced high day-60 TCRbeta diversity in some patients to surviving recipient T cells and thymic progenitors. After one year, T-cell counts and TCRbeta diversity mostly came from new T cells.

Unique molecular identifiers were built into the TCRbeta library. TCRdb passed the PCR reads through MiXCR, listing each CDR3 protein once. The sample shows about 100,000 distinct CDR3 sequences, under 7% of them seen only once. Germline CDR1 is SGDLS and CDR2 is YYNGEE. This CDR3 spans 18 amino acids. Trimming took off 0 bases at V and 4 bases at J, with 20 bases between the two ends. As concerns this clonotype: The antigen remains undetermined.

The TCR comes from a female patient aged 2-10 years who had a stem cell transplant for Fanconi anemia, so the T cells may come from the graft donor. The chain is built from TRBV9 and TRBJ2-1; D gene ambiguous. Sequenced here: PBMCs, mostly from graft donor cells, sampled 60 days after TCRalphabeta/CD19-depleted stem cell transplant. DNA of the CDR3: TGTGCCAGCAGCGTAGAGATGGGGTTCGCAGAAGCGTACAATGAGCAGTTCTTC. Protein: CASSVEMGFAEAYNEQFF.